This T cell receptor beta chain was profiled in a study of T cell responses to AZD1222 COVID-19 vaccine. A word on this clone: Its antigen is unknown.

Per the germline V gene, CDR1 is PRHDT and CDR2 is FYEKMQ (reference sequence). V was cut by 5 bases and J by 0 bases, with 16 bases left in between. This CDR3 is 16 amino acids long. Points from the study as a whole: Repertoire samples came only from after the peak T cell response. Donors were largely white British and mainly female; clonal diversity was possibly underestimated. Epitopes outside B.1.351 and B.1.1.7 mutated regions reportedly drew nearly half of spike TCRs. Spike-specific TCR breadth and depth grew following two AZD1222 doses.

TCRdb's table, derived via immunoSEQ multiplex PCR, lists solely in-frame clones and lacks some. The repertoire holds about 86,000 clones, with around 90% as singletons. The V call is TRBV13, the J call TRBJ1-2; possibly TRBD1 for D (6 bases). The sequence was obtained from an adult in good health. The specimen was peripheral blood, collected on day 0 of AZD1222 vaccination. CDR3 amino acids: CASSDPGTPPNYGYTF. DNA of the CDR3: TGTGCCAGCAGCGATCCCGGGACACCGCCTAACTATGGCTACACCTTC.